The 26 T cell receptor beta chains presented below share a single source sample, sequenced in a study of Ad26.COV2.S vaccination and SARS-CoV-2 variants (dated by TCRdb to about 2021). The sample's treatment or condition label, decoded: around 19 received Ad26.COV2.S at low or high dose, single or two shots; several received placebo; per-sample allocation not given. Repertoires of vaccine and placebo recipients were sequenced from samples taken on day 63 after the first injection. Libraries were prepared through the immunoSEQ multiplex PCR assay. TCRdb provides this immuneACCESS table in a form limited to in-frame rearrangements. Some clones are lacking; in checked studies, under half of them reflect an unresolved V gene, and why the rest are absent is not known. A total of more than 300,000 clones appear in this sample, 70% to 90% of them only once. Together, the top ten hold 1.5% to 2.5% of the sample.

Sequences were derived from peripheral blood, sampled in a trial of Ad26.COV2.S vaccine versus placebo. The receptor source for this set is a person aged 18 to 59 who received the Ad26.COV2.S COVID-19 vaccine or a placebo.

This chain's CDR3 is CASSTGGDYEQYF. CDR3 nucleotide sequence: TGTGCCAGCTCTACAGGTGGGGACTACGAGCAGTACTTC. V gene TRBV18 combines with J gene TRBJ2-7; D may be TRBD1 (5 bases). Germline CDR1 is KGHSH and CDR2 is LQKENI. V shed 6 bases and J shed 3 bases, with 12 bases lying between them. CDR3 size: 13 residues.

The CDR3 nucleotides read TGTGCCGTTCAGGGGCGGAACACTGAAGCTTTCTTT. It specifies CAVQGRNTEAFF. The chain recombines TRBV19 with TRBJ1-1; possibly TRBD1 for D (6 bases). This CDR3 spans 12 amino acids. Germline lookup yields CDR1 LNHDA and CDR2 SQIVND (reference sequence). V gave up 11 bases and J gave up 1 base, with 11 bases separating them.

This clone occurred once. The CDR3 loop is CASSQVGGNQPQHF. Here the CDR3 DNA reads TGCGCCAGCAGCCAAGTAGGGGGCAATCAGCCCCAGCATTTT. The chain links TRBV4-3 to TRBJ1-5, with D possibly TRBD1 on 5 matching bases. CDR1 LGHNA and CDR2 YSLEER come from the germline V gene. V was shortened by 1 base and J by 2 bases, with 6 bases between the two germline ends. This CDR3 has 14 residues.

The gene calls are TRBV6-5 and TRBJ2-2; D is ambiguous. The CDR3 loop spans 12 amino acids. Germline loops: CDR1 MNHEY, CDR2 SVGAGI. V was cut by 6 bases and J by 2 bases, with 4 bases left in between. The CDR3 region has the DNA TGTGCCAGCAGAAGAAACACCGGGGAGCTGTTTTTT. Its translation is CASRRNTGELFF.

This chain links TRBV11-2 with TRBJ1-2, with D unresolved. Germline CDR1 is SGHAT and CDR2 is FQNNGV. The V gene lost 3 bases and the J gene lost 7 bases, with 15 bases spanning the gap. The CDR3 covers 14 residues. The CDR3 nucleotides read TGTGCCAGCAGCTTGGGAGGGCGAGGTGGTGGCTACACCTTC. This sequence encodes CASSLGGRGGGYTF.

V gene TRBV6-1 combines with J gene TRBJ1-4; maybe TRBD1 (5 bases). This CDR3 contains 15 residues. Trimming took off 0 bases at V and 3 bases at J, with 8 bases between the two ends. Per the germline V gene, CDR1 is MNHNS and CDR2 is SASEGT. The CDR3 spells CASSEAWGANEKLFF. In DNA, the CDR3 is TGTGCCAGCAGTGAAGCTTGGGGGGCTAATGAAAAACTGTTTTTT.

The chain carries TRBV19 and TRBJ1-6, with no clear D. In germline, CDR1 is LNHDA, CDR2 SQIVND (reference sequence). Trimming cost V 3 bases and J 0 bases, with 6 bases left between them. The CDR3 has 15 amino acids. The DNA for the CDR3 is TGTGCCAGTAGTATGGGCCTCTCCTATAATTCACCCCTCCACTTT. Encoded protein: CASSMGLSYNSPLHF.

The chain couples TRBV20-1 to TRBJ2-1, with a tentative D call TRBD1 (7 bases). Germline CDR1 DFQATT, CDR2 SNEGSKA (reference sequence). The CDR3 has 14 residues. V was shortened by 3 bases and J by 7 bases, with 16 bases between the two germline ends. CDR3 sequence reads: CSASGQTGRNEQFF. For the CDR3, the DNA is TGCAGTGCTAGTGGCCAGACAGGGAGGAATGAGCAGTTCTTC.

The chain links TRBV6-5 to TRBJ1-1, with a weak D call TRBD1 (5 bases). CDR1 is MNHEY and CDR2 is SVGAGI in the germline V gene. The CDR3 consists of 11 residues. V dropped 8 bases and J dropped 7 bases, with 11 bases sitting between them. CDR3 DNA sequence: TGTGCCAGCCGGGAGAGGGGTGAAGCTTTCTTT. Translation: CASRERGEAFF.

The chain joins TRBV2 to TRBJ1-1; TRBD1 might be the D (6 bases). Germline V CDR1 and CDR2: SNHLY, FYNNEI. The germline V and J ends were trimmed by 4 bases and 0 bases, with 9 bases remaining between them. This CDR3 is 14 amino acids long. The CDR3 loop is CASSADRLNTEAFF. CDR3 DNA sequence: TGTGCCAGCAGTGCGGACAGATTGAACACTGAAGCTTTCTTT.

The chain carries TRBV7-2 and TRBJ2-5, with 11 bases matching TRBD2. J lost 4 bases, V lost 5 bases, and 6 bases had no gene match. This CDR3 has 15 amino acids. The germline gives CDR1 SGHTA, CDR2 FQGNSA. CDR3 sequence reads: CASSLDLAGGETQYF. The CDR3 DNA is TGTGCCAGCAGCCTGGACCTAGCGGGGGGAGAGACCCAGTACTTC.

The chain combines TRBV10-3 with TRBJ2-4; D may match TRBD1 or TRBD2 (7 bases each). Germline CDR1 ENHRY, CDR2 SYGVKD. V was pared by 2 bases and J by 6 bases, with 26 bases between. The CDR3 extends over 19 amino acids. CDR3 DNA: TGTGCCATCAGTGAGCCCAGTCGCAGGGGGGGCGCAGGGTCAAACATTCAGTACTTC. It is translated as CAISEPSRRGGAGSNIQYF.

This chain uses TRBV19 with TRBJ2-2; D is unclear. CDR1 LNHDA and CDR2 SQIVND come from the germline V gene (reference sequence). The CDR3 consists of 13 residues. With 5 bases removed from V and 4 bases from J, the gap between germline ends came to 8 bases. CDR3 coding DNA: TGTGCCAGTAGTCCCTACAGCACCGGGGAGCTGTTTTTT. The encoded protein is CASSPYSTGELFF.

The gene calls are TRBV5-5 and TRBJ1-4, with D unclear. Germline loops: CDR1 SGHKS, CDR2 YYEKEE (reference sequence). This CDR3 is built from 15 residues. The V and J ends lost 3 bases and 8 bases respectively, with 17 bases between them. CDR3 sequence: CASSSSPISGEKLFF. In DNA, the CDR3 is TGTGCCAGCAGCTCAAGCCCAATTTCGGGAGAAAAACTGTTTTTT.

The chain carries TRBV3-1 (or the pseudogene TRBV3-2) and TRBJ2-7, with TRBD1 matching 12 bases. Unmatched junction bases numbered 2, after V lost 3 bases and J lost 5 bases. Per germline, CDR1 LGHDT and CDR2 YNNKEL (reference sequence). The length of the CDR3 is 14 residues. The CDR3 region has the DNA TGTGCCAGCAGCCACGGGACAGGGGGCAACGAGCAGTACTTC. It translates to CASSHGTGGNEQYF.

This clone showed up just once. This sequence joins TRBV19 and TRBJ1-1; perhaps TRBD1 as D (6 bases). Trimming stripped 7 bases from V and 6 bases from J, with 21 bases between. The CDR3 contains 15 residues. Germline V CDR1 and CDR2: LNHDA, SQIVND (reference sequence). Written as DNA, the CDR3 is TGTGCCAGTAATCCCGAACAGGGTCGGAGCGCTGAAGCTTTCTTT. Translated: CASNPEQGRSAEAFF.

The chain is built from TRBV15 and TRBJ2-4; D ambiguous. Germline loops: CDR1 LNHNV, CDR2 YYDKDF (reference sequence). With 0 bases removed from V and 1 base from J, the gap between germline ends came to 19 bases. The CDR3 loop spans 19 amino acids. The CDR3 DNA sequence: TGTGCCACCAGCAGAGATCGCTCCGATCCGAAAAGGGCCAAAAACATTCAGTACTTC. It translates to CATSRDRSDPKRAKNIQYF.

The CDR3 region is CASSSTGDTGELFF. DNA for the CDR3: TGTGCCAGCAGTTCGACAGGGGACACCGGGGAGCTGTTTTTT. This chain uses TRBV6-5 with TRBJ2-2, with 8 bases matching TRBD1. V lost 4 bases to trimming and J lost 3 bases; unmatched junction nucleotides: 1. Germline loops: CDR1 MNHEY, CDR2 SVGAGI. The CDR3 loop spans 14 amino acids.

The J gene is TRBJ1-6, the V gene TRBV7-8; D unresolved. Trimming left V 7 bases short and J 10 bases short, with 14 bases between. The CDR3 has 13 residues. Germline CDR1 and CDR2: SGHVS and FQNEAQ. The CDR3 spells CASKVAGPSPLHF. The CDR3 DNA sequence: TGTGCCAGCAAAGTTGCCGGGCCATCACCCCTCCACTTT. The entire variable domain, with the rest obtained from reference TRBV7-8 and TRBJ1-6, is as follows: GAGVSQSPRYKVAKRGQDVALRCDPISGHVSLFWYQQALGQGPEFLTYFQNEAQLDKSGLPSDRFFAERPEGSVSTLKIQRTQQEDSAVYLCASKVAGPSPLHFGNGTRLTVT.

The rearrangement uses TRBV5-6 and TRBJ1-2; 10 bases match TRBD1. CDR1 is SGHDT and CDR2 is YYEEEE in the germline V gene. The CDR3 consists of 14 residues. V lost 1 base, J lost 7 bases, and 4 bases stayed unmatched. CDR3 DNA: TGTGCCAGCAGCTTGTATGACAGGGGGCCTGGCTACACCTTC. Translating it yields CASSLYDRGPGYTF.

The chain joins TRBV5-1 to TRBJ1-3; 7 bases line up with TRBD1. The CDR3 has 15 amino acids. Germline CDR1 reads SGHRS; CDR2 reads YFSETQ. The V gene end was trimmed by 3 bases and the J gene end by 0 bases; junction bases not matched to a gene: 3. The CDR3 DNA reads as TGCGCCAGCAGCTACACAGGGGACTCTGGAAACACCATATATTTT. Translating gives CASSYTGDSGNTIYF. Filled out from reference TRBV5-1 and TRBJ1-3, the complete variable domain reads KAGVTQTPRYLIKTRGQQVTLSCSPISGHRSVSWYQQTPGQGLQFLFEYFSETQRNKGNFPGRFSGRQFSNSRSEMNVSTLELGDSALYLCASSYTGDSGNTIYFGEGSWLTVV.

The genes are TRBV7-3 and TRBJ2-6; 11 nucleotides agree with TRBD1. The CDR3 is made up of 17 amino acids. The V segment lost 5 bases and the J segment 1 base; nucleotides outside the gene matches: 4. CDR1 is SGHTA, CDR2 FQGTGA, per germline. CDR3 loop: CASSRGQGVSGANVLTF. CDR3 bases: TGTGCCAGCAGCCGGGGACAGGGGGTATCTGGGGCCAACGTCCTGACTTTC.

The chain links TRBV7-9 to TRBJ1-3, with unresolved D. Germline lookup yields CDR1 SEHNR and CDR2 FQNEAQ (reference sequence). The CDR3 has 17 residues. Trimming removed 5 bases from V and 1 base from J, with 18 bases in between. The chain's CDR3 is CASSRTTGRASGNTIYF. The DNA for the CDR3 is TGTGCCAGCAGCAGAACTACCGGGAGGGCGTCTGGAAACACCATATATTTT.

This clone was detected only a few times. The V call is TRBV30, the J call TRBJ1-2; a possible D gene is TRBD1 (5 bases). CDR1 is GTSNPN and CDR2 is SVGIG in the germline V gene (reference sequence). The length of the CDR3 is 14 residues. Trimming removed 4 bases from V and 7 bases from J, with 19 bases in between. The CDR3 DNA reads TGTGCCTGGACCCATCCAGGGTCCTACGGTGGCTACACCTTC. It is translated as CAWTHPGSYGGYTF.

This sequence joins TRBV9 and TRBJ1-1, with 7 bases that match TRBD1. This CDR3 is built from 13 residues. Germline CDR1 is SGDLS and CDR2 is YYNGEE. The trim removed 8 bases at V and 0 bases at J, leaving 4 bases unmatched. DNA of the CDR3: TGTGCCAGTACACAGGGGATGAACACTGAAGCTTTCTTT. Translating it yields CASTQGMNTEAFF.

The rearrangement links TRBV6-5 to TRBJ2-3; D unresolved. The CDR3 sequence is 13 residues long. Trimming removed 6 bases at V and 2 bases at J, with 9 bases between. The germline V gene encodes CDR1 MNHEY and CDR2 SVGAGI. CDR3 loop: CASRAPVTDTQYF. The CDR3 DNA reads as TGTGCCAGCAGGGCGCCCGTCACAGATACGCAGTATTTT.